This T cell receptor (beta chain) was profiled in a study of beta chain features in type 1 diabetes. One heparinised draw, averaging around 120 mL, was taken per donor. Remarks on this clone: Its specificity is unknown.

cDNA synthesis used the whole RNA isolate, giving expressed TCRB sequences. Profiled with immunoSEQ multiplex PCR; TCRdb holds only in-frame clones, not every one. This repertoire shows approximately 250,000 clones, around 14% found once; its top ten account for around 0.026%. Study-level findings and limits: The VDJ junctions of type 1 diabetes patients carried fewer insertions and more deletions.

This CDR3 contains 14 residues. V shed 3 bases and J shed 0 bases, with 9 bases lying between them. Germline CDR1 reads KGHSY; CDR2 reads FQNENV. Sequencing input: naive CD4+ T cells from blood. The receptor comes from a woman between 35 and 50 years old in good health. The gene calls are TRBV16 and TRBJ2-7, with D perhaps matching TRBD2 (6 bases). As DNA, the CDR3 is TGTGCCAGCAGCCACCCCGGGAGCTCCTACGAGCAGTACTTC. It yields the protein CASSHPGSSYEQYF.